Listed here is a single T cell receptor beta chain. Other DNA sequences in the sample encode the same CDR3. The sample is drawn from a study of blood T cell repertoires in COVID-19. This CDR3 contains 14 residues. From germline, CDR1 is SGHRS and CDR2 YFSETQ. Trimming pared 2 bases from V and 0 bases from J, leaving 8 bases between. Assay used: immunoSEQ multiplex PCR; TCRdb lists only in-frame clones, some missing. Among roughly 410,000 clones listed, around 91% were seen once. The sequence derives from a woman aged 40 to 50 with COVID-19, enrolled during active disease. The V and J genes are TRBV5-1 and TRBJ1-2; possibly TRBD1 for D (6 bases). The specimen was peripheral blood. CDR3 sequence (DNA): TGCGCCAGCAGCTTAACAGGGACTAACTATGGCTACACCTTC. This codes for CASSLTGTNYGYTF.